The source of this T cell receptor beta chain is a study of beta chain features in type 1 diabetes. In the study overall: There were about 110,000,000 sorted cells examined across all samples. Regarding the study as a whole: Any HLA-type effect on TCRB rearrangement remained unresolved here. Fewer junction insertions and more nucleotide deletions appeared in type 1 diabetes patients.

Since all of the isolated RNA was reverse transcribed, expressed TCRB transcripts were what got sequenced. There were 3 million to 4 million reads on average in the naive, central memory and regulatory T cell samples. The assay was immunoSEQ multiplex PCR, and TCRdb's table has in-frame clones only and misses some. The table has under 800,000 clones, roughly 15% seen once. CDR3 length: 17 residues. J gave up 0 bases and V 3 bases, and 4 bases lay outside the gene matches. The germline V gene has CDR1 SGHNT and CDR2 YYREEE (reference sequence). Comment on this clone: Its matching antigen is unknown.

V usage is TRBV5-4 and J usage is TRBJ2-6, with 9 bases that match TRBD1. The TCR comes from a man between 18 and 29 years old in good health. Sample: naive CD4+ T cells from blood. The CDR3, as DNA: TGTGCCAGCAGCTGGGGACAGGGAGCCTCTGGGGCCAACGTCCTGACTTTC. Residues: CASSWGQGASGANVLTF.